This T cell receptor beta chain was captured in a study of cytomegalovirus exposure and HLA in healthy donors (dated by TCRdb to between 2016 and 2019). About the investigation overall: An earlier analysis of several hundred of the donors reported 250 to 300 Gb of sequence data and 117 million unique TCR beta sequences from 190 million or so T cells. About 280 gigabases of sequencing data and 80 million or so unique TCR sequences were included in an early release covering several hundred HLA-typed donors. Of the 398 genotyped donors, approximately 81% were placed in the genetic ancestry cluster associated with self-reported Caucasian donors. The aim of the study was to test whether cataloging public T cell receptors could identify signatures of past pathogen exposure. The T cell repertoires of 666 subjects were profiled by immunosequencing and related to cytomegalovirus serostatus. A separate validation cohort of roughly 130 different subjects was used in addition to the roughly 700-subject first cohort. The study combined high-throughput TCR immunosequencing, statistical association of individual TCRs with disease status, and machine learning to predict cytomegalovirus infection status. To study patterns of TCR occurrence, a later analysis re-analyzed previously published TCR beta repertoires from 500 to 850 donors and added high-resolution HLA genotyping. Rather than using new phenotypic data, the later analysis identified candidate immune exposures from TCR beta sequences and from how often those sequences occurred across donors. An earlier analysis of several hundred of the donors used high-throughput TCR beta sequencing to judge whether each TCR beta V gene segment behaved as functional or pseudogenic. Donor age, sex, ethnicity and CMV serostatus were compiled together with the repertoire data. In a later genetic analysis, genome-wide SNP genotypes for about 65% of the 666 donors were used, and that subset was treated as a discovery cohort. All discovery cohort repertoires had been generated on a single sequencing platform. Both class I and class II loci were covered by HLA typing, at four-digit resolution. The number of typed donors differed by locus: about 620-640 for A, B, C, DRB1 and DQB1; some 540 for DQA1; 606 for DPA1; and about 450 for DPB1. Because of strong linkage in the cohort, roughly five DR-DQ haplotypes were treated as single units for association and clustering. Among some 410 genotyped donors of the cohort, an average of roughly 230,000 unique TCR beta nucleotide sequences was sequenced per donor, of which about 19% were non-productive.

Concerning this clone: Its antigen is unknown.

CDR3 length: 15 amino acids, cysteine to phenylalanine. This entry keeps only the CDR3 DNA: 45 bases, framed from base 1. CDR1 and CDR2 were assigned from the germline V gene as WSHSY and SAAADI. Cut back by 4 bases and 3 bases, the V and J ends lie 13 bases apart. What the authors observed across the whole study: A cluster of highly shared sequence variants was judged likely to be a technical artifact of the sequencing pipeline. An earlier analysis of 587 of the donors showed that most TCR beta V segments appeared in productive rearrangements either about 90% or about 30% of the time, which broadly matched IMGT annotations. In both the original and validation cohorts, the classifier was reported to diagnose cytomegalovirus status with high specificity and sensitivity. According to a later analysis, TCR association rates differed among HLA loci, with DRB1 alleles showing the most associated TCRs and HLA-C alleles showing the fewest. V-gene and J-gene trimming of TCR beta chains was associated with a missense DCLRE1C variant in a later genetic analysis, and the association was replicated in an independent cohort. Most TCR sequences were seen in very few donors, while some public TCRs were found in many individuals. The cohort was sequenced for TCR beta chains only, and without alpha or paired-chain data the features that could be detected were limited. Linkage disequilibrium might explain the correlated functional status among segregating V segments, but an unknown experimental factor could not be excluded. Strong co-occurrence of HLA alleles, especially DR and DQ, made assigning TCR associations to individual alleles difficult. Most CMV-associated TCR beta chains appeared to be HLA-restricted in a later analysis, and the HLA associations seemed to be driven largely by CMV exposure. It was suggested by the authors that the approach could potentially be generalized to other disease states and immunological phenotypes. A few of the identified cytomegalovirus-associated TCR beta chains were confirmed in vitro to be specific for cytomegalovirus antigens. Immune exposure information for the cohort was limited to CMV serostatus. The 87-base-pair reads could not distinguish some IMGT-functional V segments, including TRBV6-2 and TRBV6-3, so those segments were excluded. At a false discovery rate of 0.05, a later analysis linked about 17,000 TCR beta sequences to specific HLA alleles. A later genetic analysis reported fewer N-insertions in productive TCRs among donors in an Asian-associated ancestry cluster than the approximately 670-donor mean. Because counts were too low, roughly 16 rarely observed V segments, including chromosome 9 orphons, were left out of the earlier analysis of 500 to 750 of the donors. In the study, around 150 TCR beta chains were listed as associated with cytomegalovirus. Compared with equally common non-associated chains, HLA-associated TCR beta chains in a later analysis were more clonally expanded and had lower generation probabilities. In a later analysis, several top co-occurrence clusters were reported to appear linked to parvovirus B19, influenza, CMV and Epstein-Barr virus. HLA typing was unavailable for some donors at each locus, so association tests used only the typed subset. A further reported finding was that TCR beta sequences accurately predicted the HLA-A and HLA-B alleles for most subjects in the first cohort. The presence/absence analyses assumed that sequencing depth was roughly uniform across donors, and that assumption may not be true.

The cohort comprised fewer than 700 healthy bone marrow donors. All cohort members were sampled while nominally healthy, although unrecorded immune exposures were likely present. The donor tested CMV seronegative, placing the donor among the 350 or so seronegative members of the cohort. Each donor provided a peripheral blood sample, and peripheral blood mononuclear cells were used for TCR beta sequencing. The Qiagen DNeasy Blood Extraction Kit was used to extract genomic DNA from the blood cell samples. Library method: the immunoSEQ multiplex PCR assay. A mixture of 60 forward primers for TCR Vbeta segments and 13 reverse primers for TCR Jbeta segments was used in the multiplex PCR. Amplification of the CDR3 region of rearranged TCR beta genes was performed with a multiplex PCR assay on genomic DNA. The amplified TCR beta libraries were sequenced on the Illumina HiSeq System as 87-base-pair reads. The study's processing was this. Across the 500 to 850 repertoires, a later analysis counted tens of millions of unique TCR beta chains, 9.5 million to 13 million of which were shared by at least two donors. To remove PCR and sequencing errors, raw reads were error-corrected and collapsed into unique sequences using a nearest-neighbor algorithm that merged closely related sequences. CDR3 sequences were aligned to IMGT reference sequences to assign V, D and J gene segments. For a sequence to be retained, a match of at least six nucleotides was required to both a V gene segment and a J gene segment. Rearrangements were called productive when the CDR3 lacked stop codons and stayed in frame with V and J; all others were non-productive. CDR3 was defined according to IMGT convention as the region running from the second conserved V-encoded cysteine to the conserved J-encoded phenylalanine. The earlier analysis of about 590 of the donors excluded sequences that lacked an unambiguous match to a single V gene segment. An earlier analysis of 587 of the donors called V segments functional above 56.7% productive rearrangements and segregating when the between-donor standard deviation exceeded 5%. To diagnose cytomegalovirus status from the catalog of TCR beta chain sequences, a statistical classification framework was built. In a later analysis, V and J genes were assigned by comparing TCR nucleotide sequences against IMGT/GENE-DB human TR gene sequences. A later analysis assigned CDR3 sequences and most-parsimonious VDJ recombination scenarios with the TCRdist pipeline. In a later analysis, every TCR beta chain was defined by the combination of its CDR3 amino acid sequence and its V-gene family, and reads without a unique V-gene family were dropped. As a way to deal with suspected cross-contamination and a sequencing artifact, a later analysis dropped 450 to 600 nucleotide sequences that were highly shared and had low generation probability. For each public chain, a later analysis derived a clonal expansion index from normalized ranks of inferred template counts within each repertoire. Generation probabilities in a later analysis came from a VDJ recombination model fitted to out-of-frame rearrangements, and those results were checked against IGoR. In a later analysis, TCR-TCR, TCR-HLA and TCR-CMV co-occurrence was scored with hypergeometric tests, and a repertoire-size bias correction was applied to TCR pairs. False discovery rates were estimated in a later analysis by permuting HLA or CMV assignments 20 times. In a later analysis, co-occurring TCRs were grouped using DBSCAN, with TCRdist sequence similarity added in when clustering inside HLA-allele-positive subsets. Co-occurrence clustering excluded repertoires with fewer than 30,000 or more than 120,000 public chains, plus five with anomalous nucleotide sharing. This immuneACCESS table, as held by TCRdb, lists in-frame sequences with V and J called but not all clones. Of the missing ones, under half trace to an unresolved V gene in checked studies; the others have no known cause. V and J calls and clone size are as listed in that table; D and trimming were resolved from the DNA. The sample table holds around 76,000 clones. About 4.9% of the sample goes to the ten largest clones.

Recombination joined TRBV10-2 with TRBJ1-5, with the identity of the D gene unclear. The sample consisted of PBMCs. The receptor was derived from a middle-aged man in good health and CMV-seronegative. The nucleotides read TGCGCCAGCAGTGTGGGAGGGTCGAACAATCAGCCCCAGCATTTT. This sequence encodes CASSVGGSNNQPQHF.